These 21 T cell receptor beta chains were all obtained from the same sample, sequenced in a study of T cells in Graves' hyperthyroidism and ophthalmopathy. The TCR beta CDR3 regions underwent amplification using RNA transcripts as the source. Initially, a first-round RT-PCR of the TCR CDR3 employed the HTBI primer set. In TCRdb, the multiplex PCR reads were re-called with MiXCR into one record per CDR3 protein. Here the sample spans fewer than 800,000 distinct CDR3 sequences, 15% to 20% being singletons. Sequencing input: blood. The receptors come from a man younger than 35 with Graves' hyperthyroidism.

This clonotype has more than one count but fewer than ten. The chain recombines TRBV2 with TRBJ2-3; no firm D call. V dropped 4 bases and J dropped 2 bases, with 10 bases sitting between them. Per the germline V gene, CDR1 is SNHLY and CDR2 is FYNNEI. The CDR3 loop spans 14 amino acids. The CDR3 reads CASSVARNTDTQYF. The CDR3 DNA reads TGTGCCAGCAGTGTTGCGCGGAACACAGATACGCAGTATTTT.

The rearrangement links TRBV7-9 to TRBJ2-5; a weak D match, TRBD2 (5 bases). Germline CDR1 and CDR2: SEHNR and FQNEAQ (reference sequence). Deletions cut 2 bases from V and 7 bases from J, with 20 bases between. CDR3 length: 16 residues. This CDR3 reads CASSLWTLRGGGTQYF. CDR3 nucleotide sequence: TGTGCCAGCAGCTTATGGACTCTCCGCGGTGGAGGGACCCAGTACTTC.

The table lists this clonotype with many counts. The J gene is TRBJ2-1, the V gene TRBV27; D is undetermined. This CDR3 has 16 residues. Germline V gives CDR1 MNHEY, CDR2 SMNVEV (reference sequence). The V end lost 3 bases, the J end lost 0 bases, and 12 bases lay between the germline ends. The CDR3 DNA is TGTGCCAGCAGTTTTTACGACTTTAGCTCCTACAATGAGCAGTTCTTC. It is translated as CASSFYDFSSYNEQFF.

This clonotype was found many times. The J gene is TRBJ1-2, the V gene TRBV12-3 or TRBV12-4; the D gene is possibly TRBD1 (5 bases). This CDR3 region has 12 residues. V dropped 4 bases and J dropped 5 bases, with 8 bases sitting between them. The CDR3 is CASSWGLYGYTF. The CDR3 DNA reads TGTGCCAGCAGTTGGGGCCTGTATGGCTACACCTTC.

The chain links TRBV4-3 to TRBJ2-7; D gene unclear. This CDR3 has 14 residues. The ends were cut back, 1 base at V and 4 bases at J, with 11 bases in the middle. The germline V gene has CDR1 LGHNA and CDR2 YSLEER. CDR3 nucleotides: TGCGCCAGCAGCCAAGGCCTCACGGTTTACGAGCAGTACTTC. It translates to CASSQGLTVYEQYF.

This clonotype was recorded many times. The genes are TRBV11-2 and TRBJ2-7, with D perhaps matching TRBD2 (5 bases). In germline, CDR1 is SGHAT, CDR2 FQNNGV. The CDR3 is 15 amino acids. The V gene lost 6 bases and the J gene lost 4 bases, with 19 bases spanning the gap. CDR3 nucleotides: TGTGCCAGCAGTCTAGGGTCGGGCGCGGGTTACGAGCAGTACTTC. Protein sequence: CASSLGSGAGYEQYF.

Ten or more counts support this clonotype. V and J are TRBV28 and TRBJ2-7; TRBD1 aligns across 9 bases. The CDR3 has 12 amino acids. CDR1 is MDHEN and CDR2 is SYDVKM in the germline V gene. Trimming removed 5 bases from V and 9 bases from J; junction bases left unmatched: 5. CDR3 nucleotides: TGTGCCAGCAGTGCGGAGGACAGGGGGCAGTACTTC. Its translation: CASSAEDRGQYF.

This clonotype appeared many times. The gene calls are TRBV11-2 and TRBJ1-2, with TRBD1 matching 7 bases. V lost 0 bases, J lost 4 bases, and 11 bases stayed unmatched. This CDR3 has 17 residues. From germline, CDR1 is SGHAT and CDR2 FQNNGV. CDR3 amino acids: CASSLDGAGTAGYGYTF. CDR3 coding DNA: TGTGCCAGCAGCTTAGATGGCGCCGGGACAGCTGGCTATGGCTACACCTTC.

The chain uses TRBV18 and TRBJ1-5; no firm D call. Germline V gene sequence: CDR1 KGHSH, CDR2 LQKENI. The CDR3 loop spans 13 amino acids. Trimming cost V 4 bases and J 5 bases, with 9 bases left between them. The CDR3 bases are TGTGCCAGCTCACAGGAAAAGGATCAGCCCCAGCATTTT. Encoded protein: CASSQEKDQPQHF.

The chain couples TRBV3-1 to TRBJ1-3, with TRBD1 matching over 7 bases. The CDR3 extends over 13 amino acids. V trimming: 4 bases; J trimming: 5 bases; junction bases outside the gene matches: 2. Per the germline V gene, CDR1 is LGHDT and CDR2 is YNNKEL (reference sequence). CDR3 amino acids: CASSLQGRNTIYF. The CDR3 DNA is TGTGCCAGCAGCCTACAGGGGAGAAACACCATATATTTT.

There are many counts of this clonotype. This sequence joins TRBV30 and TRBJ2-1; the D is unclear. The CDR3 is 11 amino acids. Trimming pared 2 bases from V and 8 bases from J, leaving 7 bases between. Germline V gives CDR1 GTSNPN, CDR2 SVGIG (reference sequence). CDR3 region: CAWSTTDEQFF. The CDR3 nucleotides read TGTGCCTGGAGTACGACGGATGAGCAGTTCTTC.

V and J are TRBV7-6 and TRBJ2-1, with 8 bases that match TRBD2. This CDR3 spans 14 amino acids. Germline-derived CDR1 and CDR2 are SGHVS and FNYEAQ. The V segment lost 3 bases and the J segment 5 bases; nucleotides outside the gene matches: 3. In nucleotides, the CDR3 is TGTGCCAGCAGCTTCACAGCGGGAGACAATGAGCAGTTCTTC. Translating it yields CASSFTAGDNEQFF.

This clonotype has more than one count but fewer than ten. V is TRBV12-3 or TRBV12-4 and J is TRBJ1-5; the match to TRBD1 covers 7 bases. With V trimmed by 8 bases and J by 4 bases, 8 bases remained unmatched. This CDR3 contains 14 residues. CDR3 nucleotides: TGTGCCAGCCAGCAGGGGGTCCGGAATCAGCCCCAGCATTTT. Its protein is CASQQGVRNQPQHF.

The CDR3 nucleotides read TGTGCCATCCGCCAGGCAGATACGCAGTATTTT. Amino acids: CAIRQADTQYF. The chain recombines TRBV10-3 with TRBJ2-3, with D unresolved. Germline loops: CDR1 ENHRY, CDR2 SYGVKD. V was pared by 8 bases and J by 4 bases, with 7 bases between. The CDR3 runs 11 residues.

The J gene is TRBJ1-1, the V gene TRBV19, with a weak D call TRBD1 (5 bases). The CDR3 totals 14 residues. Germline lookup yields CDR1 LNHDA and CDR2 SQIVND (reference sequence). The ends were cut back, 3 bases at V and 1 base at J, with 9 bases in the middle. As DNA, the CDR3 is TGTGCCAGTAGTATTCGAAGGGGGAACACTGAAGCTTTCTTT. Protein: CASSIRRGNTEAFF.

This clonotype turned up a few times. V usage is TRBV6-1 and J usage is TRBJ1-5; no reliable D call. This CDR3 has 12 residues. Germline loops: CDR1 MNHNS, CDR2 SASEGT. Trimming removed 10 bases at V and 7 bases at J, with 14 bases between. CDR3: CATRGGGQPQHF. The CDR3 DNA is TGTGCCACTCGCGGTGGCGGGCAGCCCCAGCATTTT.

This clonotype was observed many times. The chain employs TRBV29-1 and TRBJ1-1; D ambiguous. Germline lookup yields CDR1 SQVTM and CDR2 ANQGSEA. The CDR3 length is 12 residues. The germline V and J ends were trimmed by 4 bases and 0 bases, with 6 bases remaining between them. CDR3 region: CSVGVVNTEAFF. CDR3 bases: TGCAGCGTTGGAGTGGTGAACACTGAAGCTTTCTTT.

The chain links TRBV5-1 to TRBJ2-7, with TRBD1 as a possible D gene (6 bases). Germline values: CDR1 SGHRS, CDR2 YFSETQ. V dropped 3 bases and J dropped 2 bases, with 9 bases sitting between them. The CDR3 totals 13 residues. The CDR3: CASSYRTAYEQYF. The CDR3 bases are TGCGCCAGCAGCTATCGGACAGCCTACGAGCAGTACTTC.

This clonotype was seen many times. The chain carries TRBV10-3 and TRBJ1-2; D unclear. This CDR3 contains 13 residues. V was shortened by 4 bases and J by 4 bases, with 10 bases between the two germline ends. Per the germline V gene, CDR1 is ENHRY and CDR2 is SYGVKD. CDR3 sequence: CAISGRTGYGYTF. DNA for the CDR3: TGTGCCATCAGTGGGAGGACGGGCTATGGCTACACCTTC.

This clonotype was counted many times. The chain joins TRBV12-5 to TRBJ2-1; TRBD2 might be the D (5 bases). The CDR3 length is 13 residues. The germline gives CDR1 LGHNT, CDR2 FRNRAP. V lost 0 bases, J lost 10 bases, and 10 bases lay in between. For the CDR3, the DNA is TGTGCTAGTGGTTTGGTCCCGACGGGGGAGCAGTTCTTC. Amino acid sequence: CASGLVPTGEQFF.

This clonotype was recorded many times. V and J are TRBV28 and TRBJ2-7, with no clear D. The CDR3 runs to 14 residues. CDR1 is MDHEN, CDR2 SYDVKM, per germline. V was trimmed by 9 bases and J by 4 bases, leaving 19 bases between them. Written as DNA, the CDR3 is TGTGCCAGTAAGAAGGCTGTCTCCACTTACGAGCAGTACTTC. It translates to CASKKAVSTYEQYF.